This TCR beta chain was sequenced in a study of T cells in Graves' hyperthyroidism and ophthalmopathy. Germline CDR1 MNHNS, CDR2 SASEGT. Trimming shortened V by 3 bases and J by 0 bases, and 15 bases separated the two germline ends. This CDR3 comprises 16 residues. This clonotype was recorded a few times. Amplification of TCR beta CDR3 regions was performed using RNA transcripts as template. The TCR CDR3 first-round RT-PCR relied on the HTBI primer set. TCRdb fed the multiplex PCR reads into MiXCR, producing one record per CDR3 protein. The data show hundreds of thousands of distinct CDR3 sequences, with 14% seen just once and 10% held by the top ten.

Material: blood. The chain joins TRBV6-1 to TRBJ2-7; D not resolved. The origin of this receptor is a woman aged 18-30 years with Graves' hyperthyroidism. The CDR3 DNA sequence: TGTGCCAGCAGTGAGGGGAAGGTGCTCCCCTCCTACGAGCAGTACTTC. Residues: CASSEGKVLPSYEQYF.